Shown below are 7 T cell receptor beta chains from a single sample sequenced in a study of PD-1 blockade in mismatch repair-deficient tumors. Sample time point: 10-day in vitro stimulation with candidate neoantigen peptide 3. The protocol was immunoSEQ multiplex PCR, while the TCRdb copy is restricted to in-frame clones and leaves out a portion. The data contain roughly 10,000 clones, 75% to 95% of them singletons. No antigens are known for them. Material: cells cultured in vitro, obtained from a patient treated with pembrolizumab. These receptors came from an adult with mismatch repair-deficient cancer.

In this sample, this clone turned up once. The rearrangement joins TRBV28 to TRBJ2-1; 8 nucleotides align to TRBD1. Germline CDR1 reads MDHEN; CDR2 reads SYDVKM. The V gene end was trimmed by 7 bases and the J gene end by 5 bases; junction bases not matched to a gene: 7. This CDR3 is built from 14 residues. The CDR3 nucleotides read TGTGCCAGCACCCTCGGGGACAGGAACAATGAGCAGTTCTTC. The encoded protein is CASTLGDRNNEQFF.

The chain links TRBV5-1 to TRBJ2-1; 7 bases are a match to TRBD1. This CDR3 spans 16 amino acids. Trimming at V came to 3 bases and at J to 1 base, leaving 7 bases not matched to a gene. The germline V gene has CDR1 SGHRS and CDR2 YFSETQ. The CDR3 DNA is TGCGCCAGCAGCTCCCAGGGGGAGTTATCCTACAATGAGCAGTTCTTC. Its translation: CASSSQGELSYNEQFF.

The J gene is TRBJ2-7, the V gene TRBV7-9, with TRBD2 matching 7 bases. Looked up from germline, CDR1 is SEHNR and CDR2 is FQNEAQ (reference sequence). The CDR3 sequence is 15 residues long. The junction had 10 bases not matched to a gene; V was cut back by 5 bases and J by 3 bases. The CDR3 DNA follows: TGTGCCAGCAGCCTTACGGGGGGTAGAGGCTACGAGCAGTACTTC. Translation gives CASSLTGGRGYEQYF. The full variable domain, rest sourced from reference TRBV7-9 and TRBJ2-7, is DTGVSQNPRHKITKRGQNVTFRCDPISEHNRLYWYRQTLGQGPEFLTYFQNEAQLEKSRLLSDRFSAERPKGSFSTLEIQRTEQGDSAMYLCASSLTGGRGYEQYFGPGTRLTVT.

The chain employs TRBV28 and TRBJ2-1; the D is unclear. Trimming pared 2 bases from V and 6 bases from J, leaving 5 bases between. The CDR3 consists of 12 residues. Germline CDR1 is MDHEN and CDR2 is SYDVKM. In nucleotides, the CDR3 is TGTGCCAGCAGTTTACCCCCCAATGAGCAGTTCTTC. This gives the protein CASSLPPNEQFF. Combining the CDR3 with reference TRBV28 and TRBJ2-1 gives the whole variable domain DVKVTQSSRYLVKRTGEKVFLECVQDMDHENMFWYRQDPGLGLRLIYFSYDVKMKEKGDIPEGYSVSREKKERFSLILESASTNQTSMYLCASSLPPNEQFFGPGTRLTVL.

This chain links TRBV27 with TRBJ1-5; D remains ambiguous. V lost 5 bases to trimming and J lost 1 base, with 15 bases between them. Germline lookup yields CDR1 MNHEY and CDR2 SMNVEV (reference sequence). This CDR3 contains 16 residues. The CDR3 DNA follows: TGTGCCAGCAGTCCCACACTACTAGGGAGCAATCAGCCCCAGCATTTT. It codes for CASSPTLLGSNQPQHF.

The chain combines TRBV5-4 with TRBJ1-5; D call uncertain. This CDR3 has 16 residues. Germline V gene data show CDR1 as SGHNT and CDR2 as YYREEE (reference sequence). Trimming cost V 0 bases and J 0 bases, with 10 bases left between them. CDR3 nucleotides: TGTGCCAGCAGCTTGGATGGCAGCTATAGCAATCAGCCCCAGCATTTT. Translated: CASSLDGSYSNQPQHF.

The chain combines TRBV7-2 with TRBJ1-5, with 7 bases lining up with TRBD1. Germline CDR1 SGHTA, CDR2 FQGNSA. Unmatched junction bases numbered 8, after V lost 5 bases and J lost 7 bases. The CDR3 sequence is 14 residues long. In DNA, the CDR3 is TGTGCCAGCAGCGCGAGGGGGCTGGGGCAGCCCCAGCATTTT. It translates to CASSARGLGQPQHF.